There are a few counts of the clone carrying this TCR beta chain. Its antigen is as yet unknown. The data originate from a study of cytomegalovirus exposure and HLA in healthy donors. Findings of the study overall: Later work found that TCR association rates differed between HLA loci; DRB1 had the most and HLA-C the fewest. Per a later analysis, about 17,000 TCR beta sequences showed association with HLA alleles at 0.05 false discovery rate. Among TCR beta chains, those listed as cytomegalovirus-associated numbered approximately 150. What a later analysis showed was that several of the most significant clusters appeared linked to common viral pathogens.

This PCR relied on a set of 60 Vbeta primers and 13 Jbeta primers. Clones were sequenced by immunoSEQ multiplex PCR, and TCRdb holds only the in-frame ones, with some missing. The sample shows roughly 190,000 clones, roughly 85% of them seen only once. Losses at the gene ends were 0 bases for V and 8 bases for J; bases not matched to a gene: 10. Looked up from germline, CDR1 is LGHNA and CDR2 is YSLEER. The CDR3 runs 16 residues. The sequencing input was PBMCs. The chain joins TRBV4-3 to TRBJ1-3; 7 positions agree with TRBD1. The sequence derives from a woman aged 18 to 35 in good health and CMV-seronegative. The CDR3 protein is CASSQEGGRAGDTIYF. The CDR3 DNA reads as TGCGCCAGCAGCCAAGAAGGGGGCAGGGCAGGAGACACCATATATTTT.